What follows are 20 T cell receptor beta chains derived from one specimen sequenced in a study of blood T cell repertoires in COVID-19. TCRdb's table, derived via immunoSEQ multiplex PCR, lists solely in-frame clones and lacks some. Among 220,000 or so clones listed, about 90% were seen once. The sequenced sample was PBMCs or T cells enriched from blood (not recorded which). These receptors were obtained from a woman between 50 and 59 years old with acute COVID-19.

V and J are TRBV5-1 and TRBJ1-2, with 8 bases fitting TRBD1. V lost 4 bases, J lost 6 bases, and 11 bases stayed unmatched. The CDR3 has 15 residues. Per the germline V gene, CDR1 is SGHRS and CDR2 is YFSETQ. CDR3 DNA: TGCGCCAGCAGCCCCAGGACAGGGAACGGGAATGGCTACACCTTC. It specifies CASSPRTGNGNGYTF.

The chain couples TRBV4-2 to TRBJ2-1; 11 bases match TRBD2. CDR1 LGHNA and CDR2 YNFKEQ come from the germline V gene. Losses at the gene ends were 0 bases for V and 0 bases for J; bases not matched to a gene: 13. The CDR3 contains 21 residues. CDR3 coding DNA: TGTGCCAGCAGCCAAGAGCGTCCTTCTAGCGGGAGGACGAGCTCCTACAATGAGCAGTTCTTC. It is translated as CASSQERPSSGRTSSYNEQFF.

This rearrangement joins TRBV28 to TRBJ1-2; D possibly corresponds to TRBD1 (6 bases). Germline V CDR1 and CDR2: MDHEN, SYDVKM. CDR3 length equals 16 residues. The V and J ends lost 4 bases and 5 bases respectively, with 20 bases between them. CDR3 amino acids: CASSSTPETGLYGYTF. CDR3 DNA: TGTGCCAGCAGTTCAACCCCCGAGACAGGATTATATGGCTACACCTTC.

Points on this clone: The sample contains more than one DNA sequence encoding this CDR3. CDR3 amino acids: CASSPDSLGTDTQYF. The CDR3 region has the DNA TGTGCCAGCAGTCCAGACTCGCTCGGCACAGATACGCAGTATTTT. The chain employs TRBV7-2 and TRBJ2-3; no clear D gene. Germline V lookup: CDR1 SGHTA, CDR2 FQGNSA. The CDR3 contains 15 residues. V was cut by 6 bases and J by 1 base, with 14 bases left in between.

The rearrangement joins TRBV7-2 to TRBJ2-7, with a weak D call TRBD2 (5 bases). The germline gives CDR1 SGHTA, CDR2 FQGNSA. This CDR3 comprises 14 residues. V was cut by 6 bases and J by 3 bases, with 15 bases left in between. This chain's CDR3 is CASRRESGRYEQYF. The CDR3 DNA sequence: TGTGCCAGCAGAAGGGAGTCAGGACGCTACGAGCAGTACTTC.

The chain links TRBV3-1 (or the pseudogene TRBV3-2) to TRBJ1-1; TRBD1 is a possible D gene (6 bases). Germline-derived CDR1 and CDR2 are LGHDT and YNNKEL (reference sequence). Trimming took off 4 bases at V and 4 bases at J, with 13 bases between the two ends. The CDR3 extends over 14 amino acids. The CDR3, as DNA: TGTGCCAGCAGCCCCCACAGGGATGCCACTGAAGCTTTCTTT. This gives the protein CASSPHRDATEAFF.

The chain recombines TRBV5-5 with TRBJ2-7, with D perhaps TRBD1 (6 bases). Germline V CDR1 and CDR2: SGHKS, YYEKEE (reference sequence). This CDR3 region has 13 residues. Trimming removed 1 base at V and 3 bases at J, with 8 bases between. CDR3 in DNA: TGTGCCAGCAGCTTGAACAGGGTCTACGAGCAGTACTTC. This encodes CASSLNRVYEQYF.

This clone showed up many times. CDR3 DNA: TGTGCCAGCAGCCCAGGCGGGACTAGCGGGATGAGGGGGGAGCAGTTCTTC. Translation gives CASSPGGTSGMRGEQFF. V usage is TRBV7-9 and J usage is TRBJ2-1; 13 nucleotides align to TRBD2. This CDR3 has 17 residues. Per germline, CDR1 SEHNR and CDR2 FQNEAQ (reference sequence). Losses at the gene ends were 5 bases for V and 10 bases for J; bases not matched to a gene: 14.

The genes are TRBV3-1 (or the pseudogene TRBV3-2) and TRBJ1-2; no firm D call. The germline V gene encodes CDR1 LGHDT and CDR2 YNNKEL (reference sequence). This CDR3 contains 13 residues. V lost 0 bases and J 4 bases, leaving 6 bases between the germline ends. In DNA form, the CDR3 reads TGTGCCAGCAGCCAAGAACAGACCTATGGCTACACCTTC. This codes for CASSQEQTYGYTF.

V is TRBV12-3 or TRBV12-4 and J is TRBJ1-2; 8 bases are shared with TRBD1. With V trimmed by 6 bases and J by 3 bases, 3 bases remained unmatched. The CDR3 runs to 13 residues. The CDR3 spells CASSKDRDYGYTF. As DNA, the CDR3 is TGTGCCAGCAGCAAGGACAGGGACTATGGCTACACCTTC.

This chain uses TRBV7-9 with TRBJ1-4, with 8 bases matching TRBD1. Germline CDR1 is SEHNR and CDR2 is FQNEAQ (reference sequence). V lost 5 bases, J lost 8 bases, and 7 bases stayed unmatched. CDR3 size: 14 residues. The DNA of the CDR3 is TGTGCCAGCAGCCCCTCAGGACAGGGAGAAAAACTGTTTTTT. It yields the protein CASSPSGQGEKLFF.

V gene TRBV19 combines with J gene TRBJ2-2; D possibly corresponds to TRBD1 (6 bases). Trimming removed 7 bases at V and 2 bases at J, with 14 bases between. CDR3 size: 15 residues. From germline, CDR1 is LNHDA and CDR2 SQIVND (reference sequence). In DNA, the CDR3 is TGTGCCAGTACTTACTCCGGGACAAACACCGGGGAGCTGTTTTTT. It codes for CASTYSGTNTGELFF. The variable domain in full, with the rest retrieved from reference TRBV19 and TRBJ2-2, is DGGITQSPKYLFRKEGQNVTLSCEQNLNHDAMYWYRQDPGQGLRLIYYSQIVNDFQKGDIAEGYSVSREKKESFPLTVTSAQKNPTAFYLCASTYSGTNTGELFFGEGSRLTVL.

This clone was counted a few times. This CDR3 is CASSQGTGHNTEAFF. The CDR3 region has the DNA TGCGCCAGCAGCCAGGGGACAGGTCATAATACTGAAGCTTTCTTT. The genes are TRBV4-3 and TRBJ1-1, with TRBD1 identical over 8 bases. Germline loops: CDR1 LGHNA, CDR2 YSLEER. This CDR3 region has 15 residues. V lost 3 bases to trimming and J lost 5 bases; unmatched junction nucleotides: 8.

The chain uses TRBV2 and TRBJ2-3; 9 bases align to TRBD2. After removal of 8 bases from V and 4 bases from J, the junction contained 22 bases not matched to a gene. The germline gives CDR1 SNHLY, CDR2 FYNNEI. The CDR3 covers 19 residues. The CDR3 nucleotides read TGTGCCAGCGACACTCAGTTCGGGGCGGGAGGGCTAGTAGCAGATACGCAGTATTTT. Residues: CASDTQFGAGGLVADTQYF.

The rearrangement joins TRBV11-1 to TRBJ2-1, with TRBD2 as a possible D gene (5 bases). V shed 0 bases and J shed 3 bases, with 15 bases lying between them. The germline CDR1 and CDR2 sequences are SGHAT and FQDESV (reference sequence). The CDR3 is made up of 17 amino acids. The CDR3 region is CASSLAMRGPFYNEQFF. The CDR3 nucleotides read TGTGCCAGCAGCTTAGCGATGAGAGGGCCGTTCTACAATGAGCAGTTCTTC.

V usage is TRBV6-2 or TRBV6-3 and J usage is TRBJ2-2; 8 bases map to TRBD2. Germline CDR1 is MNHEY and CDR2 is SVGEGT. The V and J ends lost 4 bases and 5 bases, in that order; junction bases with no gene match: 6. This CDR3 contains 15 residues. CDR3 region: CASSSWTSLTGELFF. The CDR3 DNA sequence: TGTGCCAGCAGTTCGTGGACTAGCCTTACCGGGGAGCTGTTTTTT.

V usage is TRBV7-8 and J usage is TRBJ1-5, with D unclear. Trimming pared 1 base from V and 0 bases from J, leaving 10 bases between. Looked up from germline, CDR1 is SGHVS and CDR2 is FQNEAQ. The CDR3 contains 16 residues. DNA of the CDR3: TGTGCCAGCAGCTTAGACATCTTGTCTAGCAATCAGCCCCAGCATTTT. Translated: CASSLDILSSNQPQHF.

DNA for the CDR3: TGTGCCAGCAGTTACTCCCTCAGGGGGACCCAGTACTTC. Translating gives CASSYSLRGTQYF. The V and J genes are TRBV6-5 and TRBJ2-5, with D possibly TRBD1 on 6 matching bases. The CDR3 extends over 13 amino acids. Trimming pared 0 bases from V and 7 bases from J, leaving 9 bases between. Germline CDR1 is MNHEY and CDR2 is SVGAGI.

This clone has just one count. The chain joins TRBV10-3 to TRBJ2-1, with 7 positions matching TRBD2. CDR3 length: 14 amino acids. Germline V CDR1 and CDR2: ENHRY, SYGVKD. After removal of 4 bases from V and 5 bases from J, the junction contained 5 bases not matched to a gene. The CDR3 DNA is TGTGCCATCAGTGCGGGACTAACTAACAATGAGCAGTTCTTC. Encoded protein: CAISAGLTNNEQFF.

The V gene is TRBV6-5, the J gene TRBJ1-1, with D unresolved. CDR3 size: 15 residues. In germline, CDR1 is MNHEY, CDR2 SVGAGI. V shed 2 bases and J shed 1 base, with 11 bases lying between them. The CDR3 coding sequence is TGTGCCAGCAGTTACGGTCCGGGGAAGAACACTGAAGCTTTCTTT. Amino acid sequence: CASSYGPGKNTEAFF.